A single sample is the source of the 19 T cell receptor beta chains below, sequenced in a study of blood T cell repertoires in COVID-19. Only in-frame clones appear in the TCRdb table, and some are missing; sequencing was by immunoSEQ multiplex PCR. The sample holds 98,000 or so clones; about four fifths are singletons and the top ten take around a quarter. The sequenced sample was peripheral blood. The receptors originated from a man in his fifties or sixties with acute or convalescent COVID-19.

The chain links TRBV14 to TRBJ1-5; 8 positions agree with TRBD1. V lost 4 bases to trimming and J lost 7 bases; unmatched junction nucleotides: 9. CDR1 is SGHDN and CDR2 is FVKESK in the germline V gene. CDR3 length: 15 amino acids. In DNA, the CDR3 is TGTGCCAGCAGCCCCGGACAGGGAGGCCAACAGCCCCAGCATTTT. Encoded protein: CASSPGQGGQQPQHF.

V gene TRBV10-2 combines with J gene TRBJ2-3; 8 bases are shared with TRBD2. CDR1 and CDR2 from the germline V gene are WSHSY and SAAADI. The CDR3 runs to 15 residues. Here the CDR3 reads CATEPSGSWIDTQYF. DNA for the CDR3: TGCGCTACCGAACCGAGCGGGAGCTGGATAGATACGCAGTATTTT.

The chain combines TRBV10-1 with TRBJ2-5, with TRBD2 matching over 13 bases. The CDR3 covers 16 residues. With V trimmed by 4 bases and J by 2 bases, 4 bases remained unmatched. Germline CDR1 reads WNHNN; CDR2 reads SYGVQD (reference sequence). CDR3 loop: CASSGGTSGDQETQYF. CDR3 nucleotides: TGCGCCAGCAGTGGGGGGACTAGCGGGGATCAAGAGACCCAGTACTTC.

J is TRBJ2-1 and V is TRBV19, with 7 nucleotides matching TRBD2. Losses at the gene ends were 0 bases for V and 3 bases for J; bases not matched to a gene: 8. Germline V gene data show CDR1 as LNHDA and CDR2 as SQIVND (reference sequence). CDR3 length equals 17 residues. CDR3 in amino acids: CASSIDHTRGIYNEQFF. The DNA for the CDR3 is TGTGCCAGTAGTATAGATCATACGCGGGGGATCTACAATGAGCAGTTCTTC.

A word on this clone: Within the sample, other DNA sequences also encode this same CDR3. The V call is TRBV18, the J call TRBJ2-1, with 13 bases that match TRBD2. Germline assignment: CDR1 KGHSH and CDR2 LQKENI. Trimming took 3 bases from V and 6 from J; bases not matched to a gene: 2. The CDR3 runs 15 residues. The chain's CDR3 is CASSPRTSGSNEQFF. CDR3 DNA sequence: TGTGCCAGCTCACCTAGGACTAGCGGGAGCAATGAGCAGTTCTTC. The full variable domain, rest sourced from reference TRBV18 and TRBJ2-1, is NAGVMQNPRHLVRRRGQEARLRCSPMKGHSHVYWYRQLPEEGLKFMVYLQKENIIDESGMPKERFSAEFPKEGPSILRIQQVVRGDSAAYFCASSPRTSGSNEQFFGPGTRLTVL.

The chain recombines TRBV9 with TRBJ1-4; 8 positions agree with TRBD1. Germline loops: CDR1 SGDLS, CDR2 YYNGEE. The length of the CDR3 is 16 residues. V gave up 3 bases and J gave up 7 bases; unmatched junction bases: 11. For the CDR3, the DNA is TGTGCCAGCAGCGCACAACGACAGGGGTTTGGTGAAAAACTGTTTTTT. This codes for CASSAQRQGFGEKLFF. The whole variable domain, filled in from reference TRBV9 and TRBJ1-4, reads DSGVTQTPKHLITATGQRVTLRCSPRSGDLSVYWYQQSLDQGLQFLIQYYNGEERAKGNILERFSAQQFPDLHSELNLSSLELGDSALYFCASSAQRQGFGEKLFFGSGTQLSVL.

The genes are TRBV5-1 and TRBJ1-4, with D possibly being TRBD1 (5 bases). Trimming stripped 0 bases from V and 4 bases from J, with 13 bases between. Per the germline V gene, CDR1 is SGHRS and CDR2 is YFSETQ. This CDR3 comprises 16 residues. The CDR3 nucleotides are TGCGCCAGCAGCTTGGCCGTGGGGGGTAGTAATGAAAAACTGTTTTTT. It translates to CASSLAVGGSNEKLFF.

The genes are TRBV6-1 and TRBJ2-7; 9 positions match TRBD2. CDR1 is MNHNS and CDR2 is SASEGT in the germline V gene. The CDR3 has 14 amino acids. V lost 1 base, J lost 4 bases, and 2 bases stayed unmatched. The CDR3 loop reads CASSEGAGGYEQYF. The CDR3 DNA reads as TGTGCCAGCAGTGAAGGTGCGGGAGGGTACGAGCAGTACTTC.

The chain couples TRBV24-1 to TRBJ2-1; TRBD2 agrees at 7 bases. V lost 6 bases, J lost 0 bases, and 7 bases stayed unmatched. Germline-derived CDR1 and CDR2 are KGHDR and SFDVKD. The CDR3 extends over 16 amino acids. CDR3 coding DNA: TGTGCCACCAGTCGGGGAGGGCTATACTCCTACAATGAGCAGTTCTTC. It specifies CATSRGGLYSYNEQFF.

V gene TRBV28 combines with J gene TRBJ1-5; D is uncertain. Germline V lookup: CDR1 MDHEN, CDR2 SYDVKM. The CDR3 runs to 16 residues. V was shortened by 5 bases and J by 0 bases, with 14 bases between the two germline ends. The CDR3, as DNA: TGTGCCAGCAGTCCCAACGCGATCCATAGCAATCAGCCCCAGCATTTT. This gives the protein CASSPNAIHSNQPQHF.

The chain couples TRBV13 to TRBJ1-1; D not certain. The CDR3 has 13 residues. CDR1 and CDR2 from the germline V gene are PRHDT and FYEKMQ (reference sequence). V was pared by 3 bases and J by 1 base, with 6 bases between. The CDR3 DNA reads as TGTGCCAGCAGCTTTCGACAGAACACTGAAGCTTTCTTT. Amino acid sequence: CASSFRQNTEAFF. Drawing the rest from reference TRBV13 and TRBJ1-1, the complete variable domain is AAGVIQSPRHLIKEKRETATLKCYPIPRHDTVYWYQQGPGQDPQFLISFYEKMQSDKGSIPDRFSAQQFSDYHSELNMSSLELGDSALYFCASSFRQNTEAFFGQGTRLTVV.

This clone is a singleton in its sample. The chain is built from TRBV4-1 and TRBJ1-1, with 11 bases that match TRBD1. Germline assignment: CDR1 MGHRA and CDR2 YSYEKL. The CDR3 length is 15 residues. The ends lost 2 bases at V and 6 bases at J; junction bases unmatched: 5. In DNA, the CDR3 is TGCGCCAGCAGCCAACCCGGGACAGGGGGTTCTGAAGCTTTCTTT. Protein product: CASSQPGTGGSEAFF.

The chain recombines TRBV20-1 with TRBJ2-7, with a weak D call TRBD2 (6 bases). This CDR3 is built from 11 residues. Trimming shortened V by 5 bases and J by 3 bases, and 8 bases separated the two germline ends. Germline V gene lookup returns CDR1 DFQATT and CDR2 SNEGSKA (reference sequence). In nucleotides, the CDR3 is TGCAGTGCTGCGGGGCGCTACGAGCAGTACTTC. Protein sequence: CSAAGRYEQYF.

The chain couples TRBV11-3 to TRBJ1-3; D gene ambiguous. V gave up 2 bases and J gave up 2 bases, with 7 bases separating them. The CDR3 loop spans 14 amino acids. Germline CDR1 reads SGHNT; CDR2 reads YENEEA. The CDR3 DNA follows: TGTGCCAGCAGCTTAAAGTGGCCTGGAAACACCATATATTTT. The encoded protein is CASSLKWPGNTIYF.

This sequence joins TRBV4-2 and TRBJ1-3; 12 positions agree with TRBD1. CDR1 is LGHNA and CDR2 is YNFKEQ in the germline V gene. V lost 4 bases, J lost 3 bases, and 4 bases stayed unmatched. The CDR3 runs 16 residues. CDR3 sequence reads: CASSRGTGGGGNTIYF. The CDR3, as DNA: TGTGCCAGCAGCCGCGGGACAGGGGGCGGTGGAAACACCATATATTTT.

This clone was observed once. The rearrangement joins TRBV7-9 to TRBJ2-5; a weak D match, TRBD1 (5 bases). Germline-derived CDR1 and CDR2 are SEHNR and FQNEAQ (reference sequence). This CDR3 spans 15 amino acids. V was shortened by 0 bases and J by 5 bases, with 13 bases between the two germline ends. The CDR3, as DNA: TGTGCCAGCAGCTTAGCGAGACCCCAGGGCGAGACCCAGTACTTC. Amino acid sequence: CASSLARPQGETQYF.

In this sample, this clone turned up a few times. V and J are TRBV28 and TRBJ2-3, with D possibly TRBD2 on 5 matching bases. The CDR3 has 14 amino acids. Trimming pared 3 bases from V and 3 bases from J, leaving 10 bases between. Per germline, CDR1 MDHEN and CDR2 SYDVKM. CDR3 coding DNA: TGTGCCAGCAGTTTTCAGCGGAGGACAGATACGCAGTATTTT. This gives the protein CASSFQRRTDTQYF. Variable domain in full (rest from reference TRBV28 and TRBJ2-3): DVKVTQSSRYLVKRTGEKVFLECVQDMDHENMFWYRQDPGLGLRLIYFSYDVKMKEKGDIPEGYSVSREKKERFSLILESASTNQTSMYLCASSFQRRTDTQYFGPGTRLTVL.

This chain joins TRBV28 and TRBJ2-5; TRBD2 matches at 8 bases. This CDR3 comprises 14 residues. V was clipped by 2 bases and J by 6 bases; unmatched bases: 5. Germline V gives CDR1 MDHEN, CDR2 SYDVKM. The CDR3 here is CASSLLAGFKTQYF. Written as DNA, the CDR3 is TGTGCCAGCAGTTTACTAGCGGGTTTTAAGACCCAGTACTTC.

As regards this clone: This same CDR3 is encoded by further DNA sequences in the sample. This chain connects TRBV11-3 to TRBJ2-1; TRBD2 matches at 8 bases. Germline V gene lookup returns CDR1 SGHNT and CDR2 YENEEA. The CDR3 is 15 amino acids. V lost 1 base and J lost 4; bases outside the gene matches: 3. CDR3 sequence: CASSLVLAGYNEQFF. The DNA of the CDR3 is TGTGCCAGCAGCTTAGTTTTAGCGGGGTACAATGAGCAGTTCTTC.